One sample yielded the 10 T cell receptor beta chains listed below, sequenced in a study of circulating tumor DNA in untreated peripheral T-cell lymphoma. Here immunoSEQ multiplex PCR was the method, and the copy in TCRdb shows in-frame clones only, minus some. The top ten clones hold roughly 1.9% of a sample with about 8,900 clones, 70% to 85% of them seen once. The sequenced sample was tumor tissue. These receptors came from a human donor with peripheral T-cell lymphoma.

V is TRBV30 and J is TRBJ1-1; D gene uncertain. The V end lost 1 base, the J end lost 1 base, and 4 bases lay between the germline ends. CDR3 length: 12 amino acids. Germline CDR1 and CDR2: GTSNPN and SVGIG (reference sequence). The CDR3, as DNA: TGTGCCTGGAGTGAAGAGAACACTGAAGCTTTCTTT. This translates into CAWSEENTEAFF.

The chain recombines TRBV12-5 with TRBJ2-7; no reliable D call. Gene TRBJ2-5 matches the end of the DNA better, so the J call may be wrong. The CDR3 spans 11 residues. CDR1 and CDR2 from the germline V gene are LGHNT and FRNRAP. The CDR3 DNA follows: TGTGCTAGTGGTCGCTCCGGGACCCAGTACTTC. It specifies CASGRSGTQYF.

Written as DNA, the CDR3 is TGTGCCAGCAGCCCCGTCGGTTCTGGAAACACCATATATTTT. Translating gives CASSPVGSGNTIYF. The chain links TRBV11-3 to TRBJ1-3; D ambiguous. V dropped 5 bases and J dropped 1 base, with 9 bases sitting between them. The CDR3 is made up of 14 amino acids. CDR1 is SGHNT and CDR2 is YENEEA in the germline V gene. Full variable domain (rest looked up from reference TRBV11-3 and TRBJ1-3): EAGVVQSPRYKIIEKKQPVAFWCNPISGHNTLYWYLQNLGQGPELLIRYENEEAVDDSQLPKDRFSAERLKGVDSTLKIQPAELGDSAVYLCASSPVGSGNTIYFGEGSWLTVV.

This clone is a singleton in its sample. The V call is TRBV11-3, the J call TRBJ1-4, with D possibly matching TRBD1 (6 bases). Germline assignment: CDR1 SGHNT and CDR2 YENEEA. The CDR3 extends over 15 amino acids. V was pared by 4 bases and J by 7 bases, with 16 bases between. CDR3 coding DNA: TGTGCCAGCAGCTCCGACGACAGGAGGAGTGAAAAACTGTTTTTT. Its translation is CASSSDDRRSEKLFF.

In this sample, this clone turned up a few times. V is TRBV30 and J is TRBJ2-7; D might be TRBD2 (6 bases). Trimming shortened V by 3 bases and J by 5 bases, and 11 bases separated the two germline ends. The CDR3 is 12 amino acids. CDR1 GTSNPN and CDR2 SVGIG come from the germline V gene (reference sequence). Here the CDR3 reads CAWSGGLHEQYF. The CDR3 DNA follows: TGTGCCTGGAGCGGAGGGCTCCACGAGCAGTACTTC. Looking up the rest from reference TRBV30 and TRBJ2-7 gives the full variable domain: SQTIHQWPATLVQPVGSPLSLECTVEGTSNPNLYWYRQAAGRGLQLLFYSVGIGQISSEVPQNLSASRPQDRQFILSSKKLLLSDSGFYLCAWSGGLHEQYFGPGTRLTVT.

V and J are TRBV29-1 and TRBJ2-1; 9 bases are shared with TRBD2. CDR1 SQVTM and CDR2 ANQGSEA come from the germline V gene. CDR3 length equals 16 residues. V lost 8 bases and J lost 4; bases outside the gene matches: 15. In DNA, the CDR3 is TGCAGCTGTACCCCCTATAGCGGGGGCGCATACAATGAGCAGTTCTTC. Translation gives CSCTPYSGGAYNEQFF.

The CDR3 spells CASSLHTGGINTDTQYF. CDR3 coding DNA: TGCGCCAGCAGCCTCCATACGGGGGGGATCAACACAGATACGCAGTATTTT. The chain recombines TRBV4-1 with TRBJ2-3; 8 nucleotides line up with TRBD2. V lost 4 bases and J lost 2; bases outside the gene matches: 11. The CDR3 extends over 17 amino acids. CDR1 is MGHRA and CDR2 is YSYEKL in the germline V gene.

This chain uses TRBV28 with TRBJ1-5; D gene ambiguous. The germline V and J ends were trimmed by 3 bases and 5 bases, with 5 bases remaining between them. Germline V CDR1 and CDR2: MDHEN, SYDVKM. There are 12 residues in the CDR3. The CDR3 region has the DNA TGTGCCAGCAGTTTCGGATATCAGCCCCAGCATTTT. Protein sequence: CASSFGYQPQHF.

The chain employs TRBV4-1 and TRBJ1-2; D call uncertain. Germline V CDR1 and CDR2: MGHRA, YSYEKL. The CDR3 length is 14 residues. V was pared by 2 bases and J by 3 bases, with 10 bases between. The CDR3 sequence: CASSQNPVDYGYTF. For the CDR3, the DNA is TGCGCCAGCAGCCAAAATCCGGTGGACTATGGCTACACCTTC.

J is TRBJ1-5 and V is TRBV6-8, with a tentative D call TRBD1 (5 bases). Germline values: CDR1 MNHGY, CDR2 SAAAGT. The CDR3 extends over 14 amino acids. The V end lost 2 bases, the J end lost 7 bases, and 12 bases lay between the germline ends. The CDR3 nucleotides read TGTGCCAGCAGTTACAAAGATAGGGGACAGCCCCAGCATTTT. Residues: CASSYKDRGQPQHF.